This passage covers 28 T cell receptor beta chains from one sample sequenced in a study of blood T cell repertoires in COVID-19. Measured with immunoSEQ multiplex PCR; TCRdb has only the in-frame clones, and not every one. The repertoire includes 250,000 to 300,000 clones, more than 70% of them detected once, and 10% to 12% sits in the top ten. Sample: peripheral blood. These receptors were taken from a woman in her thirties with COVID-19, enrolled during active disease.

The V and J genes are TRBV5-1 and TRBJ2-2, with unresolved D. The length of the CDR3 is 15 residues. The V gene's germline CDR1 is SGHRS and CDR2 YFSETQ. V lost 2 bases to trimming and J lost 0 bases, with 8 bases between them. The CDR3: CASSLATPNTGELFF. CDR3 nucleotides: TGCGCCAGCAGCTTAGCTACTCCGAACACCGGGGAGCTGTTTTTT.

The J gene is TRBJ1-1, the V gene TRBV6-5, with TRBD1 matching 7 bases. This CDR3 has 11 residues. CDR1 is MNHEY and CDR2 is SVGAGI in the germline V gene. J gave up 6 bases and V 6 bases, and 1 base lay outside the gene matches. This CDR3 is CASRGQSEAFF. CDR3 bases: TGTGCCAGCAGGGGACAGTCTGAAGCTTTCTTT.

This rearrangement joins TRBV4-1 to TRBJ1-2; D remains unclear. With 2 bases removed from V and 9 bases from J, the gap between germline ends came to 13 bases. The CDR3 sequence is 13 residues long. Looked up from germline, CDR1 is MGHRA and CDR2 is YSYEKL. Here the CDR3 DNA reads TGCGCCAGCAGCCAAAGTGGGCTAGCCCGCTACACCTTC. Amino acids: CASSQSGLARYTF.

The chain joins TRBV7-8 to TRBJ1-2; the match to TRBD1 covers 7 bases. V lost 5 bases and J lost 8; bases outside the gene matches: 8. The germline V gene has CDR1 SGHVS and CDR2 FQNEAQ. CDR3 length equals 13 residues. The CDR3 region has the DNA TGTGCCAGCAGCCTTGACAGGGTGGGAGGCTACACCTTC. Protein: CASSLDRVGGYTF.

The V and J genes are TRBV27 and TRBJ1-4, with 9 positions matching TRBD1. V gave up 3 bases and J gave up 2 bases; unmatched junction bases: 1. Per germline, CDR1 MNHEY and CDR2 SMNVEV (reference sequence). CDR3 length equals 15 residues. This chain's CDR3 is CASSFGTGTNEKLFF. CDR3 nucleotides: TGTGCCAGCAGTTTTGGGACAGGGACTAATGAAAAACTGTTTTTT.

The V call is TRBV6-6, the J call TRBJ1-1; 8 positions match TRBD1. Per germline, CDR1 MNHNY and CDR2 SVGAGI (reference sequence). V lost 0 bases to trimming and J lost 5 bases; unmatched junction nucleotides: 2. The CDR3 has 14 residues. As DNA, the CDR3 is TGTGCCAGCAGTTACTCGACAGGGGCTACTGAAGCTTTCTTT. Protein: CASSYSTGATEAFF.

This clone has a handful of counts. The rearrangement joins TRBV9 to TRBJ2-1; 10 nucleotides line up with TRBD1. Germline V gene data show CDR1 as SGDLS and CDR2 as YYNGEE. The V gene end was trimmed by 4 bases and the J gene end by 7 bases; junction bases not matched to a gene: 8. The CDR3 is 15 amino acids. CDR3 region: CASSLTGTGDNEQFF. In DNA form, the CDR3 reads TGTGCCAGCAGCTTGACCGGGACAGGGGATAATGAGCAGTTCTTC. The full variable domain, completed using reference TRBV9 and TRBJ2-1, is DSGVTQTPKHLITATGQRVTLRCSPRSGDLSVYWYQQSLDQGLQFLIQYYNGEERAKGNILERFSAQQFPDLHSELNLSSLELGDSALYFCASSLTGTGDNEQFFGPGTRLTVL.

The chain combines TRBV6-5 with TRBJ1-2, with D tentatively TRBD1 (5 bases). V lost 5 bases and J 0 bases, leaving 13 bases between the germline ends. This CDR3 is 15 amino acids long. Germline CDR1 is MNHEY and CDR2 is SVGAGI. The CDR3 nucleotides read TGTGCCAGCAGTCGGAGCCAGACAGCTAACTATGGCTACACCTTC. Amino acid sequence: CASSRSQTANYGYTF.

This clone was seen only a few times. The chain couples TRBV4-3 to TRBJ1-6; no firm D call. Trimming cost V 1 base and J 7 bases, with 11 bases left between them. The CDR3 contains 15 residues. The germline CDR1 and CDR2 sequences are LGHNA and YSLEER. The CDR3 loop is CASSQGRIANSPLHF. CDR3 coding DNA: TGCGCCAGCAGCCAAGGGCGGATTGCGAATTCACCCCTCCACTTT.

CDR3 protein: CASSAGTSGSYNEQFF. In DNA, the CDR3 is TGTGCCAGCAGCGCCGGGACTAGCGGGAGTTACAATGAGCAGTTCTTC. The genes are TRBV5-4 and TRBJ2-1, with 14 bases identical to TRBD2. This CDR3 has 16 residues. The germline V gene has CDR1 SGHNT and CDR2 YYREEE (reference sequence). With 4 bases clipped from V and 4 bases from J, the junction kept 4 bases outside the gene matches.

The chain employs TRBV19 and TRBJ2-3, with 7 bases aligning to TRBD1. The CDR3 runs to 15 residues. Losses at the gene ends were 1 base for V and 0 bases for J; bases not matched to a gene: 1. The germline CDR1 and CDR2 sequences are LNHDA and SQIVND (reference sequence). Written as DNA, the CDR3 is TGTGCCAGTAGTATAGGGGACAGAAGCACAGATACGCAGTATTTT. Translating it yields CASSIGDRSTDTQYF. Full variable domain (outside the CDR3, taken from reference TRBV19 and TRBJ2-3): DGGITQSPKYLFRKEGQNVTLSCEQNLNHDAMYWYRQDPGQGLRLIYYSQIVNDFQKGDIAEGYSVSREKKESFPLTVTSAQKNPTAFYLCASSIGDRSTDTQYFGPGTRLTVL.

J is TRBJ2-5 and V is TRBV24-1; D is unresolved. The germline gives CDR1 KGHDR, CDR2 SFDVKD. The V end was cut by 5 bases, the J end by 4 bases, with 7 bases between. The CDR3 extends over 12 amino acids. The CDR3, as DNA: TGTGCCACCAGTGGCGCGTCAGAGACCCAGTACTTC. It specifies CATSGASETQYF.

The chain carries TRBV6-1 and TRBJ2-7, with D tentatively TRBD2 (5 bases). The CDR3 is 15 residues long. Trimming removed 2 bases from V and 7 bases from J, with 18 bases in between. CDR1 is MNHNS, CDR2 SASEGT, per germline. For the CDR3, the DNA is TGTGCCAGCAGTGAACGGACTGAGAGTACGAGGGAGCAGTACTTC. Translation: CASSERTESTREQYF.

This chain links TRBV30 with TRBJ2-7; the D is unclear. Trimming pared 1 base from V and 2 bases from J, leaving 12 bases between. From germline, CDR1 is GTSNPN and CDR2 SVGIG (reference sequence). The CDR3 loop spans 14 amino acids. The DNA of the CDR3 is TGTGCCTGGAGTGCCCAAGACGGAGCCTACGAGCAGTACTTC. Its protein product is CAWSAQDGAYEQYF.

V usage is TRBV2 and J usage is TRBJ2-7; a weak D match, TRBD1 (6 bases). Germline loops: CDR1 SNHLY, CDR2 FYNNEI. Trimming shortened V by 4 bases and J by 5 bases, and 15 bases separated the two germline ends. The CDR3 runs to 14 residues. The CDR3 DNA sequence: TGTGCCAGCAGTGTCGGCAGGGGTGTTAACGAGCAGTACTTC. Amino acid sequence: CASSVGRGVNEQYF.

This chain joins TRBV7-3 and TRBJ2-1; 9 bases align to TRBD1. CDR1 and CDR2 (germline): SGHTA, FQGTGA. This CDR3 region has 15 residues. Losses at the gene ends were 3 bases for V and 3 bases for J; bases not matched to a gene: 3. The chain's CDR3 is CASSLEGQGYNEQFF. The CDR3 DNA reads TGTGCCAGCAGCTTGGAGGGACAGGGCTACAATGAGCAGTTCTTC.

This chain links TRBV9 with TRBJ2-1, with a weak D call TRBD2 (5 bases). CDR1 SGDLS and CDR2 YYNGEE come from the germline V gene. V was cut by 0 bases and J by 2 bases, with 12 bases left in between. The CDR3 is 16 residues long. CDR3: CASSVESAGAYNEQFF. As DNA, the CDR3 is TGTGCCAGCAGCGTAGAGAGTGCGGGCGCCTACAATGAGCAGTTCTTC.

This clone turned up a few times. The chain is built from TRBV4-3 and TRBJ2-1, with a tentative D call TRBD1 (6 bases). The CDR3 is made up of 13 amino acids. CDR1 LGHNA and CDR2 YSLEER come from the germline V gene. Trimming pared 8 bases from V and 6 bases from J, leaving 14 bases between. The DNA for the CDR3 is TGCGCCAGCGGCTGGGGGCGACCCAATGAGCAGTTCTTC. This codes for CASGWGRPNEQFF.

The chain recombines TRBV12-3 or TRBV12-4 with TRBJ2-7; 7 bases agree with TRBD1. The CDR3 is 13 amino acids. The trim removed 8 bases at V and 5 bases at J, leaving 9 bases unmatched. The CDR3 region is CASLRQGGHEQYF. The CDR3 DNA is TGTGCCAGCTTGAGACAGGGTGGGCACGAGCAGTACTTC.

This clone appeared a single time. The chain couples TRBV5-1 to TRBJ2-5, with D perhaps TRBD2 (7 bases). This CDR3 contains 15 residues. Trimming took 4 bases from V and 6 from J, leaving 19 bases between them. Germline values: CDR1 SGHRS, CDR2 YFSETQ. The CDR3 region has the DNA TGCGCCAGCAGCGCGGACAGAGGGGAGGGCCAGACCCAGTACTTC. Its translation is CASSADRGEGQTQYF.

This clone has just one count. The chain has TRBV18 and TRBJ1-1; 8 positions agree with TRBD1. The germline V gene has CDR1 KGHSH and CDR2 LQKENI. This CDR3 spans 16 amino acids. J was trimmed by 0 bases and V by 5 bases; bases with no gene match: 8. The CDR3 coding sequence is TGTGCCAGCTCAACAGGGGGGAATTACATGAACACTGAAGCTTTCTTT. Amino acid sequence: CASSTGGNYMNTEAFF.

V and J are TRBV28 and TRBJ1-5; D gene uncertain. The length of the CDR3 is 14 residues. Trimming shortened V by 0 bases and J by 1 base, and 4 bases separated the two germline ends. Germline assignment: CDR1 MDHEN and CDR2 SYDVKM. The CDR3 protein is CASSLWRSNQPQHF. The CDR3 nucleotides are TGTGCCAGCAGTTTATGGAGGAGCAATCAGCCCCAGCATTTT.

This chain uses TRBV21-1 with TRBJ1-4; TRBD1, as called in the table, went unchecked against the DNA. TRBV21-1 corresponds to a pseudogene. This CDR3 comprises 21 residues. CDR3 DNA: TGTGCCAGCTCCGGGACAGGGAGGAAGGGAGGGTCTCGGGGAACTAATGAAAAACTGTTTTTT. It is translated as CASSGTGRKGGSRGTNEKLFF.

This chain joins TRBV28 and TRBJ2-7; 10 positions agree with TRBD1. Germline V gene sequence: CDR1 MDHEN, CDR2 SYDVKM. CDR3 size: 16 residues. V shed 3 bases, J shed 3 bases, and the junction held 8 bases outside the gene matches. CDR3 coding DNA: TGTGCCAGCAGTTTGGGTGGCGGGACAGGGGACTACGAGCAGTACTTC. Its protein product is CASSLGGGTGDYEQYF. Variable domain in full (rest from reference TRBV28 and TRBJ2-7): DVKVTQSSRYLVKRTGEKVFLECVQDMDHENMFWYRQDPGLGLRLIYFSYDVKMKEKGDIPEGYSVSREKKERFSLILESASTNQTSMYLCASSLGGGTGDYEQYFGPGTRLTVT.

The sample holds a few counts of this clone. This chain joins TRBV7-9 and TRBJ1-2; 8 nucleotides match TRBD1. CDR1 SEHNR and CDR2 FQNEAQ come from the germline V gene (reference sequence). J lost 4 bases, V lost 5 bases, and 6 bases had no gene match. This CDR3 region has 14 residues. The DNA of the CDR3 is TGTGCCAGCAGCGAGGACAGGGTTGGCTATGGCTACACCTTC. Its protein product is CASSEDRVGYGYTF.

The chain has TRBV4-2 and TRBJ1-5; 8 positions agree with TRBD1. CDR3 length equals 16 residues. The junction had 6 bases not matched to a gene; V was cut back by 0 bases and J by 5 bases. Looked up from germline, CDR1 is LGHNA and CDR2 is YNFKEQ. CDR3 sequence (DNA): TGTGCCAGCAGCCAAGAGGGAGGACAGGGTTATCAGCCCCAGCATTTT. Translation gives CASSQEGGQGYQPQHF.

The V call is TRBV5-6, the J call TRBJ2-1; TRBD2 aligns across 8 bases. The CDR3 is 15 residues long. With V trimmed by 7 bases and J by 2 bases, 8 bases remained unmatched. In germline, CDR1 is SGHDT, CDR2 YYEEEE. CDR3 DNA: TGTGCCAGCGTCGTAGCGGGGCGAACCTACAATGAGCAGTTCTTC. Amino acids: CASVVAGRTYNEQFF. Full variable domain (missing parts from reference TRBV5-6 and TRBJ2-1): DAGVTQSPTHLIKTRGQQVTLRCSPKSGHDTVSWYQQALGQGPQFIFQYYEEEERQRGNFPDRFSGHQFPNYSSELNVNALLLGDSALYLCASVVAGRTYNEQFFGPGTRLTVL.

V is TRBV6-2 or TRBV6-3 and J is TRBJ1-5; no firm D call. V was pared by 2 bases and J by 0 bases, with 5 bases between. CDR1 is MNHEY, CDR2 SVGEGT, per germline. There are 14 residues in the CDR3. The chain's CDR3 is CASSYGLSNQPQHF. Here the CDR3 DNA reads TGTGCCAGCAGTTACGGCCTTAGCAATCAGCCCCAGCATTTT.